The T cell receptor beta chain described here comes from a study of CD8+ T cells in alopecia areata. Study results and limitations: Patients displayed less clarity in TCR sharing than mice, a finding possibly related to HLA.

cDNA prepared by RNA extraction and subsequent reverse transcription served as the template for sequencing. The table came from immunoSEQ multiplex PCR; TCRdb's copy has only in-frame clones and leaves some out. Among around 200,000 clones listed, roughly three fifths were seen once. Comments on this clone: Antigen unknown. One junction end disagrees with the germline gene, perhaps due to a read error.

Specified treatment: oral pan-JAK inhibitor, 5-10 mg twice daily. Peripheral blood and lesional scalp punch biopsies were taken from alopecia areata patients. Starting from PBMCs, sorting isolated CD4+ and CD8+ T cells. There are 12 residues in the CDR3. CDR1 and CDR2 from the germline V gene are GTSNPN and SVGIG (reference sequence). The chain links TRBV30 to TRBJ1-5; possible D gene TRBD1, 5 bases. This sequence was found in a human donor with alopecia areata. Sequencing used CD8+ T cells sorted from blood, obtained at week 24, from a patient treated with tofacitinib. In DNA, the CDR3 is TGTGCCTGGCAGGGAGACAATCAACCCCAGCATTTT. Translation gives CAWQGDNQPQHF. Combining the CDR3 with reference TRBV30 and TRBJ1-5 gives the whole variable domain SQTIHQWPATLVQPVGSPLSLECTVEGTSNPNLYWYRQAAGRGLQLLFYSVGIGQISSEVPQNLSASRPQDRQFILSSKKLLLSDSGFYLCAWQGDNQPQHFGDGTRLSIL.